The 14 T cell receptor beta chains given below trace back to one sample, sequenced in a study of OX40 agonist ivuxolimab in advanced cancers. Library preparation used the immunoSEQ multiplex PCR assay. TCRdb retrieved this table from immuneACCESS and kept in-frame rearrangements only. Not all clones are present; in checked studies, unresolved V genes account for under half, and no reason is known for the remainder. The sample data list 70,000 to 100,000 clones, and around 84% of these were observed just once. The ten biggest clones cover 1.5% to 2.5% of the sample. The sample here was CD4+ or CD8+ T cells sorted from blood, taken in a trial of the OX40 agonist ivuxolimab. Source of these receptors: an adult with an advanced solid tumor such as melanoma, head and neck, liver or kidney cancer.

V is TRBV11-2 and J is TRBJ1-3; D is perhaps TRBD1 (5 bases). The germline V and J ends were trimmed by 5 bases and 0 bases, with 11 bases remaining between them. The germline V gene encodes CDR1 SGHAT and CDR2 FQNNGV. This CDR3 contains 15 residues. The CDR3 DNA sequence: TGTGCCAGCAGCCCCCGACAGAGCTCTGGAAACACCATATATTTT. It yields the protein CASSPRQSSGNTIYF.

The V gene is TRBV5-4, the J gene TRBJ1-2; D not resolved. Trimming shortened V by 4 bases and J by 4 bases, and 14 bases separated the two germline ends. The CDR3 spans 14 residues. Germline CDR1 and CDR2: SGHNT and YYREEE (reference sequence). In DNA form, the CDR3 reads TGTGCCAGCAGCCGGAGTTTTGGCGGCTATGGCTACACCTTC. The encoded protein is CASSRSFGGYGYTF.

The chain recombines TRBV28 with TRBJ2-3, with D uncertain. The CDR3 extends over 12 amino acids. Germline lookup yields CDR1 MDHEN and CDR2 SYDVKM. The V and J ends lost 10 bases and 1 base respectively, with 9 bases between them. The CDR3 loop is CATLTGTDTQYF. CDR3 DNA: TGTGCCACCCTGACTGGCACAGATACGCAGTATTTT.

The J gene is TRBJ2-3, the V gene TRBV4-2; 14 nucleotides match TRBD2. The germline V gene has CDR1 LGHNA and CDR2 YNFKEQ. CDR3 size: 18 residues. V was pared by 3 bases and J by 9 bases, with 14 bases of the junction left unmatched. The CDR3 nucleotides read TGTGCCAGCAGCCATCAACCGGGACTAGCGGGAGAGGGTGGAACGCAGTATTTT. Protein: CASSHQPGLAGEGGTQYF.

The genes are TRBV12-5 and TRBJ2-4; D is uncertain. The CDR3 is 12 residues long. V gave up 9 bases and J gave up 9 bases, with 15 bases separating them. Germline CDR1 reads LGHNT; CDR2 reads FRNRAP. The CDR3 sequence: CASSQDQAIQYF. The CDR3 DNA is TGTGCTAGCTCACAAGATCAGGCCATTCAGTACTTC.

The chain uses TRBV2 and TRBJ2-3; 11 bases align to TRBD2. V was clipped by 4 bases and J by 5 bases; unmatched bases: 8. The germline gives CDR1 SNHLY, CDR2 FYNNEI. This CDR3 contains 16 residues. DNA for the CDR3: TGTGCCAGCAGTGGGACTAGCGGGTTTCGTCAAGATACGCAGTATTTT. Protein: CASSGTSGFRQDTQYF.

J is TRBJ1-1 and V is TRBV29-1; D is unresolved. CDR1 and CDR2 (germline): SQVTM, ANQGSEA. The V and J ends lost 7 bases and 10 bases respectively, with 16 bases between them. This CDR3 is 11 amino acids long. DNA of the CDR3: TGCAGCGCCATAGAGACAATCGGAGCTTTCTTT. Protein: CSAIETIGAFF.

The chain links TRBV7-2 to TRBJ2-7, with 11 positions matching TRBD1. J gave up 3 bases and V 5 bases, and 3 bases lay outside the gene matches. The germline CDR1 and CDR2 sequences are SGHTA and FQGNSA. The CDR3 covers 14 residues. The CDR3, as DNA: TGTGCCAGCAGCGGGGGACAGGGGGGCTACGAGCAGTACTTC. This sequence encodes CASSGGQGGYEQYF. Filled out from reference TRBV7-2 and TRBJ2-7, the complete variable domain reads GAGVSQSPSNKVTEKGKDVELRCDPISGHTALYWYRQSLGQGLEFLIYFQGNSAPDKSGLPSDRFSAERTGGSVSTLTIQRTQQEDSAVYLCASSGGQGGYEQYFGPGTRLTVT.

This chain links TRBV4-2 with TRBJ2-1, with TRBD2 matching 9 bases. This CDR3 is built from 14 residues. V dropped 1 base and J dropped 8; count of bases not matched to a gene: 3. Germline V gene sequence: CDR1 LGHNA, CDR2 YNFKEQ. CDR3 residues: CASSQGLAEDEQFF. The CDR3 DNA is TGTGCCAGCAGCCAAGGACTAGCGGAGGATGAGCAGTTCTTC.

The chain recombines TRBV27 with TRBJ1-1; the match to TRBD1 covers 9 bases. J gave up 4 bases and V 0 bases, and 3 bases lay outside the gene matches. Per the germline V gene, CDR1 is MNHEY and CDR2 is SMNVEV (reference sequence). CDR3 length: 15 residues. The CDR3 sequence: CASSLSLTGGTEAFF. DNA for the CDR3: TGTGCCAGCAGTTTATCCCTGACAGGGGGCACTGAAGCTTTCTTT.

In this sample, this clone turned up once. J is TRBJ2-1 and V is TRBV5-1; D perhaps matches TRBD2 (6 bases). The CDR3 contains 14 residues. With 6 bases removed from V and 1 base from J, the gap between germline ends came to 11 bases. From germline, CDR1 is SGHRS and CDR2 YFSETQ. The CDR3 sequence: CASNDGGSYNEQFF. In DNA form, the CDR3 reads TGCGCCAGCAACGACGGGGGATCCTACAATGAGCAGTTCTTC.

To note about this clone: This sample includes further DNA sequences coding for the same CDR3. J is TRBJ1-5 and V is TRBV2, with D uncertain. V dropped 4 bases and J dropped 2 bases, with 6 bases sitting between them. CDR1 and CDR2 from the germline V gene are SNHLY and FYNNEI. The CDR3 totals 13 residues. The CDR3 protein is CASSVGGNQPQHF. The CDR3 nucleotides are TGTGCCAGCAGTGTTGGCGGCAATCAGCCCCAGCATTTT. The full variable domain, its missing parts supplied by reference TRBV2 and TRBJ1-5, is EPEVTQTPSHQVTQMGQEVILRCVPISNHLYFYWYRQILGQKVEFLVSFYNNEISEKSEIFDDQFSVERPDGSNFTLKIRSTKLEDSAMYFCASSVGGNQPQHFGDGTRLSIL.

The chain carries TRBV30 and TRBJ1-5; TRBD1 aligns across 7 bases. V dropped 0 bases and J dropped 5; count of bases not matched to a gene: 4. The CDR3 spans 14 residues. The germline CDR1 and CDR2 sequences are GTSNPN and SVGIG (reference sequence). DNA for the CDR3: TGTGCCTGGAGTGTACTTGGGACAGATCAGCCCCAGCATTTT. It translates to CAWSVLGTDQPQHF.

The chain is built from TRBV2 and TRBJ2-7, with D possibly called TRBD1 or TRBD2 (6 bases each). Germline V gene data show CDR1 as SNHLY and CDR2 as FYNNEI. V lost 7 bases and J 0 bases, leaving 19 bases between the germline ends. The CDR3 loop spans 16 amino acids. CDR3 residues: CASTQSGGRNSYEQYF. The CDR3 region has the DNA TGTGCCAGCACCCAGAGTGGGGGGCGAAACTCCTACGAGCAGTACTTC. The variable domain in full, with the rest retrieved from reference TRBV2 and TRBJ2-7, is EPEVTQTPSHQVTQMGQEVILRCVPISNHLYFYWYRQILGQKVEFLVSFYNNEISEKSEIFDDQFSVERPDGSNFTLKIRSTKLEDSAMYFCASTQSGGRNSYEQYFGPGTRLTVT.